The following is a T cell receptor beta chain sequence with its context. Its antigen remains unknown. An end of the junction does not agree with germline; a read error may underlie this. TCRdb used MiXCR to reprocess the PCR reads, holding one entry per CDR3 protein. The sample records 50,000 to 70,000 distinct CDR3 sequences, about a fifth being singletons. Between roughly 19,000 and 1,100,000 sorted cells, with 10%, 30% or 50% RNA, yielded naive CD8 libraries. Sorting isolated naive CD8 T cells as CD8+CD4-CCR7+CD45RA+ events. These data are taken from a study of molecular identifiers for immune sequencing clone quantification. Study-wide results and limits: Over 97% of effector molecules, yet under 1% of naive-cell molecules, were held by clones above 20 RNA copies.

Per germline, CDR1 SGHTA and CDR2 FQGTGA. The CDR3 is 14 amino acids. Input material: naive CD8+ T cells from blood, with Jurkat cell RNA spiked in. Indicated subset: FACS-sorted CD8+CD4-CCR7+CD45RA+ naive T cells. The chain links TRBV7-3 to TRBJ2-7; D is unclear. This receptor was identified in a human donor in good health. Some libraries in this study had Jurkat cell RNA spiked in. The CDR3 region has the DNA TGTGCCAGCAAGCGCGTGGTATGCTCCTACAAGCAGTACTTC. Amino acids: CASKRVVCSYKQYF.